What follows is one TCR beta chain and its context. CDR3 length equals 13 residues. Germline loops: CDR1 LNHDA, CDR2 SQIVND (reference sequence). This record comes from a study of T cells expressing NK-cell markers. As the method of synthesis, 5'RACE template switching with UMIs yielded TCR beta cDNA. TCRdb derives one entry per CDR3 protein from the 5' RACE reads, leaving out DNA. This table holds more than 400,000 distinct CDR3 sequences. The sequenced material came from blood T cells: a sorted CD56 or NKG2C T cell subset, CD4+ or CD8+ T cells, or bulk PBMC T cells (not recorded which). This TCR was sampled from a woman between 18 and 69 years old in good health. The chain uses TRBV19 and TRBJ2-7; TCRdb's D call of TRBD1 is untestable without DNA. The CDR3 sequence is CASNSRTGDEQYF. The whole variable domain, filled in from reference TRBV19 and TRBJ2-7, reads DGGITQSPKYLFRKEGQNVTLSCEQNLNHDAMYWYRQDPGQGLRLIYYSQIVNDFQKGDIAEGYSVSREKKESFPLTVTSAQKNPTAFYLCASNSRTGDEQYFGPGTRLTVT.